This T cell receptor (beta chain) was documented in a study of cytomegalovirus exposure and HLA in healthy donors. The data were produced by immunoSEQ multiplex PCR, yet TCRdb's version contains in-frame clones alone and is incomplete. Among 110,000 or so clones, about 85% were seen once, and the ten largest hold about 4.2%. The junction had 10 bases not matched to a gene; V was cut back by 4 bases and J by 2 bases. The germline gives CDR1 ENHRY, CDR2 SYGVKD. This CDR3 spans 18 amino acids. The sample was PBMCs. The chain couples TRBV10-3 to TRBJ2-3; 12 nucleotides agree with TRBD2. The clonotype comes from a man between 18 and 29 years old in good health and CMV-seropositive. The chain's CDR3 is CAISAHTSGGRSTDTQYF. The CDR3 coding sequence is TGTGCCATCAGTGCCCATACTAGCGGGGGGAGGTCCACAGATACGCAGTATTTT.